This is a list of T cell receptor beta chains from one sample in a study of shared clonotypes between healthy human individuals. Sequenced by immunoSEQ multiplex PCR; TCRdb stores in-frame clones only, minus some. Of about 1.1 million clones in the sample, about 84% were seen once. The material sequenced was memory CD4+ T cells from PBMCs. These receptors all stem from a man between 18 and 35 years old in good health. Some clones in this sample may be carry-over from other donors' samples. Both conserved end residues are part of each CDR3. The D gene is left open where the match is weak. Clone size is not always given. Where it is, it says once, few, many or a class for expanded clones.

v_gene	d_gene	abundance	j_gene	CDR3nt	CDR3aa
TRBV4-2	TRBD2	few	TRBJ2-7	TGTGCCAGCAGCCAAGATCTGAATGGCGGGAGGTTGTACGAGCAGTACTTC	CASSQDLNGGRLYEQYF
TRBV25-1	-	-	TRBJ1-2	TGTGCCAGCGGACCGGACGGCAACTATGGCTACACCTTC	CASGPDGNYGYTF
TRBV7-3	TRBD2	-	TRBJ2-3	TGTGCCAGCAGCTTAAGCGGGAGGGGAGGTGGCACAGATACGCAGTATTTT	CASSLSGRGGGTDTQYF
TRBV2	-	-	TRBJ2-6	TGTGCCAGCAGTGAAGCGCGGAGGTCTGGGGCCAACGTCCTGACTTTC	CASSEARRSGANVLTF
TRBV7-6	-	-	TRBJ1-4	TGTGCCACTTCGGGACGGACTAATGAAAAACTGTTTTTT	CATSGRTNEKLFF
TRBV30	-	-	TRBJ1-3	TGTGCCTGGAGTGCAGCAAAGCCTGGAAACACCATATATTTT	CAWSAAKPGNTIYF
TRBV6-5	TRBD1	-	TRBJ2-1	TGTGCCACACACAGGGGCCCGGCCTACAATGAGCAGTTCTTC	CATHRGPAYNEQFF
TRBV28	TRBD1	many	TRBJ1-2	TGTGCCAGCAGTGGGACAGGGTGGTATGGCTACACCTTC	CASSGTGWYGYTF
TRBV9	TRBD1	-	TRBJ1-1	TGTGCCAGCAGCCCCCAGACAGGGGGCACGGGGACTGAAGCTTTCTTT	CASSPQTGGTGTEAFF
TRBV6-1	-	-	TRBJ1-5	TGTGCCAGCAGTGAATCGGGGGGCGGCAATCAGCCCCAGCATTTT	CASSESGGGNQPQHF
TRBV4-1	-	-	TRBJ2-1	TGCGCCAGCAGCTCGCAAGGCGCTAGGGGAAAAGCCCATGAGCAGTTCTTC	CASSSQGARGKAHEQFF
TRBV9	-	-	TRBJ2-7	TGTGCCAGCAGCGTTCGGGAGTGGCCCTACGAGCAGTACTTC	CASSVREWPYEQYF
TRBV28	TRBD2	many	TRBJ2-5	TGTGCCAGCAGCCCTGCATCGGGAGGGGAGACCCAGTACTTC	CASSPASGGETQYF
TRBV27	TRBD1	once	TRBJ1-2	TGTGCCAGCAGTTCCCGGACAGGGGTTATCTATGGCTACACCTTC	CASSSRTGVIYGYTF
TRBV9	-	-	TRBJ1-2	TGTGCCAGCAGTGCTGCCTTGGGACAATCCTATGGCTACACCTTC	CASSAALGQSYGYTF
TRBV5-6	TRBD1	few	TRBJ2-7	TGTGCCAGCAGCTTGGACAGGGGAGAGCAGTACTTC	CASSLDRGEQYF
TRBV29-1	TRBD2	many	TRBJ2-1	TGCAGCGTTGATGCAGCGGGAGAATCAACCGGCGATGAGCAGTTCTTC	CSVDAAGESTGDEQFF